These T cell receptor beta chains were read from a single sample in a study of OX40 agonist ivuxolimab in advanced cancers. Here immunoSEQ multiplex PCR was the method, and the copy in TCRdb shows in-frame clones only, minus some. Among 70,000 to 95,000 clones, approximately 88% were seen once, and the ten largest hold approximately 13%. This specimen was CD4+ or CD8+ T cells sorted from blood, taken in a trial of the OX40 agonist ivuxolimab. Receptors originate from an adult with an advanced solid tumor such as melanoma, head and neck, liver or kidney cancer. CDR3s include the opening cysteine and the closing phenylalanine or tryptophan. The D gene is left open where the match is weak. Size is stated for part of the rows, as once, few or many counts, or as a class when the clone is expanded.

j_gene,v_gene,d_gene,abundance,CDR3nt,CDR3aa
TRBJ2-7,TRBV7-3,TRBD2,-,TGTGCCAGCAGCTCCGGGACTAGCGGGAGCGGCGAGCAGTACTTC,CASSSGTSGSGEQYF
TRBJ2-1,TRBV14,-,-,TGTGCCAGCAGCAACGGTGGCAATGAGCAGTTCTTC,CASSNGGNEQFF
TRBJ2-3,TRBV11-3,-,once,TGTGCCAGCAGGATACCCGGAGGGAGAAATACGCAGTATTTT,CASRIPGGRNTQYF
TRBJ2-2,TRBV4-2,TRBD2,-,TGTGCCAGCAGCGGACTAGCGGGAGACACCGGGGAGCTGTTTTTT,CASSGLAGDTGELFF
TRBJ2-7,TRBV11-2,TRBD2,-,TGTGCCAGCAGTCAACTAGCGGGAGTTTCCTGGAGGGAATCCTACGAGCAGTACTTC,CASSQLAGVSWRESYEQYF
TRBJ1-3,TRBV2,-,-,TGTGCCAACACTGCAGGGTTAGGTCTTGGAAACACCATATATTTT,CANTAGLGLGNTIYF
TRBJ2-7,TRBV25-1,TRBD1,-,TGTGCCAGCAGTGAATTCGGGACAGGCTCCGAGCAGTACTTC,CASSEFGTGSEQYF
TRBJ1-5,TRBV7-9,-,-,TGTGCCAGCAGCTTAGGGGGAGCGGGACATCAGCCCCAGCATTTT,CASSLGGAGHQPQHF
TRBJ2-7,TRBV29-1,-,-,TGCAGCGTCCCAGGGACCGGCCACGAGCAGTACTTC,CSVPGTGHEQYF
TRBJ2-3,TRBV9,-,-,TGTGCCAGCAGCGTAGGCGGGGACACAGATACGCAGTATTTT,CASSVGGDTDTQYF
TRBJ2-1,TRBV19,-,-,TGTGCCAGTAGTATTTCCCCCGGGACCCCCCGGAATGAGCAGTTCTTC,CASSISPGTPRNEQFF
TRBJ2-1,TRBV7-3,TRBD2,-,TGTGCCAGCAGCTTAGTTGCGGGAGGAGGTAATGAGCAGTTCTTC,CASSLVAGGGNEQFF
TRBJ1-1,TRBV6-5,-,-,TGTGCCAGCAGTTACGGGACTGAAGCTTTCTTT,CASSYGTEAFF
TRBJ2-1,TRBV7-3,-,-,TGTGCCAGCAGCTTATCCGGGACCGGGGAGCAGTTCTTC,CASSLSGTGEQFF
TRBJ2-3,TRBV10-3,TRBD1,-,TGTGCCATCAGCGCCGGGACAGGGGAGACAGATACGCAGTATTTT,CAISAGTGETDTQYF
TRBJ2-2,TRBV5-1,TRBD2,-,TGCGCCAGCAGCATACTAGCGGGAGGGAACACCGGGGAGCTGTTTTTT,CASSILAGGNTGELFF
TRBJ1-5,TRBV7-8,-,-,TGTGCCAGCAGCTTAGCGGGGCCTCAGCCCCAGCATTTT,CASSLAGPQPQHF
TRBJ2-7,TRBV7-9,-,-,TGTGCCAGCAGCTTCATGGGCCTTCTACAAGAGGAGCAGTACTTC,CASSFMGLLQEEQYF
TRBJ2-7,TRBV15,-,-,TGTGCCACCAGCAGCGGTGAGGAATACGAGCAGTACTTC,CATSSGEEYEQYF
TRBJ2-7,TRBV12-5,-,few,TGTGCTAGTGGTTTGGTCAACAGGGAAGAGCAGTACTTC,CASGLVNREEQYF
TRBJ2-7,TRBV11-2,-,-,TGTGCCAGCGTCGGGGGCAGGTTCTACGAGCAGTACTTC,CASVGGRFYEQYF
TRBJ2-1,TRBV6-5,-,-,TGTGCCAGCAGTTTGTCCCGTGTACCCACCTACAATGAGCAGTTCTTC,CASSLSRVPTYNEQFF
TRBJ2-7,TRBV5-4,-,-,TGTGCCAGCAGCTTGGACAGATACTCCTACGAGCAGTACTTC,CASSLDRYSYEQYF
TRBJ2-7,TRBV5-4,-,-,TGTGCCAGCAGCTTGGTGCGGAATGGCGAGCAGTACTTC,CASSLVRNGEQYF
TRBJ2-7,TRBV7-8,-,-,TGTGCCAGCAGCCCGGACGGTCTTAGGTACGAGCAGTACTTC,CASSPDGLRYEQYF
TRBJ2-5,TRBV11-2,-,-,TGTGCCAGCAGCGTCCTCATTTCCCCGGCGTACTTC,CASSVLISPAYF
TRBJ2-1,TRBV19,TRBD1,-,TGTGCCAGTAGTATTGGGACAGGGAACAATGAGCAGTTCTTC,CASSIGTGNNEQFF
TRBJ2-3,TRBV5-6,TRBD2,once,TGTGCCAGCAGCTTGGAGTCGGGAGGGCAAGATACGCAGTATTTT,CASSLESGGQDTQYF